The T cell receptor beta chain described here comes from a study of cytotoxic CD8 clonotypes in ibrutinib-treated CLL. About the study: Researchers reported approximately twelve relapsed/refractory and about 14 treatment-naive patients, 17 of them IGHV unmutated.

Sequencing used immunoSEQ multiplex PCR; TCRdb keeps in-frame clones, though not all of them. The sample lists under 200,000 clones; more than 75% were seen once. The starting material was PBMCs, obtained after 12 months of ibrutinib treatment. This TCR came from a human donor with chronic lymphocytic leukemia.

The CDR3 loop reads CASSPETASYEQYF. The CDR3, as DNA: TGTGCCAGCAGCCCTGAAACCGCTTCCTACGAGCAGTACTTC. The chain employs TRBV9 and TRBJ2-7; D is undetermined. The CDR3 extends over 14 amino acids. V was pared by 4 bases and J by 1 base, with 12 bases between. In germline, CDR1 is SGDLS, CDR2 YYNGEE.